One sample yielded the 27 T cell receptor beta chains listed below, sequenced in a study of spatial heterogeneity in lung cancer. This sample's time point: sample taken at primary tumor resection. Unsorted whole RNA from tumor, nontumor lung or frozen PBMC underwent sequencing. Each CDR3 protein is one row after TCRdb ran MiXCR on the 5' RACE reads. Here the sample spans roughly 7,000 distinct CDR3 sequences, 5.5% to 7.5% being singletons. The sequenced sample was PBMCs, obtained at surgery. Receptors originate from a male donor with early-stage non-small cell lung cancer.

This clonotype was observed many times. A library made for alpha chains picked up this beta chain off target, so its size means little. J is TRBJ1-2 and V is TRBV5-1; 9 bases map to TRBD1. V lost 4 bases, J lost 1 base, and 2 bases stayed unmatched. This CDR3 has 14 residues. Per germline, CDR1 SGHRS and CDR2 YFSETQ. The CDR3 DNA reads TGCGCCAGCAGCCTGGGACAGGGTAACTATGGCTACACCTTC. It yields the protein CASSLGQGNYGYTF.

This clonotype came up a few times. Because this beta chain is a stray read in a library intended to capture alpha chains, its abundance should not be given much weight. V and J are TRBV5-6 and TRBJ2-7, with D possibly matching TRBD2 (6 bases). Germline CDR1 SGHDT, CDR2 YYEEEE. The CDR3 contains 16 residues. Trimming cost V 4 bases and J 5 bases, with 22 bases left between them. CDR3 protein: CASSTLGEAGTHEQYV. The CDR3 coding sequence is TGTGCCAGCAGCACCCTCGGGGAGGCCGGGACCCACGAGCAGTACGTC.

On this clonotype itself: The library was prepared for alpha chains; this beta chain is a stray read, so its frequency means little. The J gene is TRBJ2-1, the V gene TRBV6-1, with D unclear. Germline-derived CDR1 and CDR2 are MNHNS and SASEGT. The CDR3 covers 13 residues. V was trimmed by 5 bases and J by 7 bases, leaving 12 bases between them. The CDR3 DNA follows: TGTGCCAGCAGTTCCCGCGCGCGGAATGAGCAGTTCTTC. This translates into CASSSRARNEQFF.

This clonotype came up many times. Since the library was made to target alpha chains, this beta chain is a stray read and its abundance is not meaningful. The chain carries TRBV28 and TRBJ1-4; 12 bases match TRBD1. CDR3 size: 15 residues. Germline assignment: CDR1 MDHEN and CDR2 SYDVKM. V lost 5 bases to trimming and J lost 8 bases; unmatched junction nucleotides: 6. CDR3 residues: CASSLPGTGGEKLFF. In DNA form, the CDR3 reads TGTGCCAGCAGTCTACCCGGGACAGGGGGCGAAAAACTGTTTTTT.

At least ten counts were recorded for this clonotype. This beta chain represents an off-target read in a library built for alpha chains; its size is of limited meaning. The CDR3: CASSEGGSGYTF. The CDR3 nucleotides are TGTGCCAGCAGTGAGGGGGGCTCTGGCTACACCTTC. This sequence joins TRBV25-1 and TRBJ1-2; the D gene is possibly TRBD1 (6 bases). Per germline, CDR1 MGHDK and CDR2 SYGVNS. Deletions cut 3 bases from V and 7 bases from J, with 9 bases between. The CDR3 has 12 amino acids.

This clonotype was found many times. This beta chain turned up in a library designed for alpha chains; as an off-target read, its abundance says little. The chain recombines TRBV4-2 with TRBJ2-2; D possibly uses TRBD1 or TRBD2 (7 bases each). V gave up 4 bases and J gave up 7 bases, with 16 bases separating them. The CDR3 is 15 residues long. The germline V gene has CDR1 LGHNA and CDR2 YNFKEQ. The CDR3 DNA reads TGTGCCAGCAGCCCGGGGGAGGGGGCCGTCGGGGAGCTGTTTTTT. Its translation: CASSPGEGAVGELFF.

This clonotype was observed many times. This beta chain is an off-target read within a library intended for alpha chains, so its frequency means little. V and J are TRBV3-1 and TRBJ1-2, with 8 bases that match TRBD1. Trimming at V came to 0 bases and at J to 4 bases, leaving 4 bases not matched to a gene. The CDR3 contains 15 residues. CDR1 LGHDT and CDR2 YNNKEL come from the germline V gene (reference sequence). CDR3 sequence: CASSQERTGSYGYTF. In DNA form, the CDR3 reads TGTGCCAGCAGCCAAGAAAGGACAGGGAGCTATGGCTACACCTTC.

This clonotype was recorded many times. This beta chain is an unintended read in a library built for alpha chains; its size means little. The chain has TRBV28 and TRBJ1-4, with 11 bases fitting TRBD1. The germline CDR1 and CDR2 sequences are MDHEN and SYDVKM. J gave up 8 bases and V 5 bases, and 7 bases lay outside the gene matches. The CDR3 sequence is 15 residues long. The CDR3 loop is CASSPRTGGAEKLFF. The CDR3 DNA is TGTGCCAGCAGTCCCCGGACAGGGGGCGCCGAAAAACTGTTTTTT.

The table lists this clonotype with many counts. At one of its ends the junction is not consistent with the germline gene, which may arise from a read error. As an off-target read in a library built for alpha chains, this beta chain has a frequency of little significance. This rearrangement joins TRBV7-7 to TRBJ2-5; TRBD2 is a possible D gene (5 bases). Germline CDR1 reads SSHAT; CDR2 reads FNYEAQ (reference sequence). The CDR3 loop spans 14 amino acids. The CDR3 sequence is CASSLVGRGETQYF. CDR3 in DNA: TGTGCTAGCAGCTTAGTGGGGAGAGGAGAGACCCAGTACTTC.

This clonotype was observed many times. Found in a library prepared for alpha chains, this beta chain is an off-target read, and its abundance has little meaning. The chain employs TRBV7-9 and TRBJ2-5; 10 bases line up with TRBD2. The germline V gene has CDR1 SEHNR and CDR2 FQNEAQ (reference sequence). The CDR3 is 14 amino acids. Germline trimming cut 5 bases from V and 4 bases from J; bases unmatched to any gene: 4. The CDR3 nucleotides are TGTGCCAGCAGCCCGGGACTAGCGACAGAGACCCAGTACTTC. This encodes CASSPGLATETQYF.

In its sample, this clonotype was seen many times. Found in a library prepared for alpha chains, this beta chain is an off-target read, and its abundance has little meaning. The chain employs TRBV5-4 and TRBJ2-1; D is uncertain. Germline assignment: CDR1 SGHNT and CDR2 YYREEE (reference sequence). Trimming took off 0 bases at V and 5 bases at J, with 3 bases between the two ends. The CDR3 runs 12 residues. This chain's CDR3 is CASSLVHNEQFF. For the CDR3, the DNA is TGTGCCAGCAGCTTGGTCCACAATGAGCAGTTCTTC.

In the case of this clonotype: The library was designed around alpha chains, so this beta chain is a stray read whose abundance carries little weight. The genes are TRBV30 and TRBJ2-7, with 8 positions matching TRBD2. The CDR3 is made up of 14 amino acids. The junction had 3 bases not matched to a gene; V was cut back by 0 bases and J by 2 bases. CDR1 and CDR2 (germline): GTSNPN, SVGIG (reference sequence). The CDR3 coding sequence is TGTGCCTGGAGTGTAACTAGCGGTGCCTACGAGCAGTACTTC. Its protein is CAWSVTSGAYEQYF.

This clonotype was recorded many times. Within a library made for alpha chains, this beta chain is off target, and its count is uninformative. The V gene is TRBV2, the J gene TRBJ2-7, with a possible D match to TRBD2 (5 bases). V was clipped by 5 bases and J by 6 bases, with 11 bases between them. Germline CDR1 is SNHLY and CDR2 is FYNNEI. This CDR3 contains 12 residues. Written as DNA, the CDR3 is TGTGCCAGCAGTTTCGTACTAGGCGAGCAGTACTTC. It is translated as CASSFVLGEQYF.

This clonotype has ten or more counts. Because the library targeted alpha chains, this beta chain is an off-target read whose size means little. The genes are TRBV6-6 and TRBJ2-3; D ambiguous. Trimming took off 5 bases at V and 4 bases at J, with 10 bases between the two ends. This CDR3 is built from 13 residues. The germline gives CDR1 MNHNY, CDR2 SVGAGI (reference sequence). CDR3 protein: CASSTRAADTQYF. CDR3 DNA: TGTGCCAGCAGTACTCGGGCCGCAGATACGCAGTATTTT.

There are many counts of this clonotype. This beta chain appears as a stray read in a library generated for alpha chains; its size is not informative. The CDR3 DNA sequence: TGTGCCAGCAGTTTGGACAGCAATCAGCCCCAGCATTTT. Translation gives CASSLDSNQPQHF. The V gene is TRBV6-5, the J gene TRBJ1-5; unclear D gene. In germline, CDR1 is MNHEY, CDR2 SVGAGI. This CDR3 is built from 13 residues. Trimming took 4 bases from V and 1 from J, leaving 5 bases between them.

This clonotype has a count of ten or more. This beta chain is off target for a library built for alpha chains, so its abundance means little. V usage is TRBV20-1 and J usage is TRBJ2-1, with D hard to call. Deletions cut 5 bases from V and 4 bases from J, with 12 bases between. This CDR3 contains 13 residues. Per the germline V gene, CDR1 is DFQATT and CDR2 is SNEGSKA (reference sequence). Here the CDR3 reads CSAGPTEYNEQFF. DNA of the CDR3: TGCAGTGCTGGTCCGACGGAGTACAATGAGCAGTTCTTC.

This clonotype came up many times. This beta chain appears as a stray read in a library generated for alpha chains; its size is not informative. J is TRBJ2-1 and V is TRBV12-3 or TRBV12-4; TRBD1 matches 10 bases. CDR3 length equals 15 residues. V lost 3 bases and J lost 8; bases outside the gene matches: 7. CDR3 protein: CASSFPRTGGDEQFF. As DNA, the CDR3 is TGTGCCAGCAGTTTCCCGCGGACAGGGGGGGATGAGCAGTTCTTC.

This clonotype showed up many times. This beta chain came through as a stray read in a library set up for alpha chains, and its size says little. The rearrangement links TRBV30 to TRBJ2-3, with a possible D match to TRBD2 (6 bases). CDR3 size: 12 residues. CDR1 GTSNPN and CDR2 SVGIG come from the germline V gene (reference sequence). V was trimmed by 5 bases and J by 6 bases, leaving 12 bases between them. DNA of the CDR3: TGTGCCTGGGAACCGGGAGCGGATACGCAGTATTTT. Its translation: CAWEPGADTQYF.

This clonotype occurred many times. This beta chain is a stray sequence in a library constructed for alpha chains; its clone size is not meaningful. V and J are TRBV28 and TRBJ2-1; D is tentatively TRBD1 or TRBD2 (5 bases each). The CDR3 consists of 14 residues. With 6 bases removed from V and 7 bases from J, the gap between germline ends came to 16 bases. Germline V CDR1 and CDR2: MDHEN, SYDVKM. The CDR3 nucleotides read TGTGCCAGCAGGCCACGGGGCCCCCATAATGAGCAGTTCTTC. It specifies CASRPRGPHNEQFF.

On this clonotype itself: Little can be read into the size of this beta chain, an off-target read in a library designed for alpha chains. The CDR3 DNA follows: TGTGCCAGCAGCCAAACAGGAGGGGTTTCTAACTATGGCTACACCTTC. Its translation is CASSQTGGVSNYGYTF. The gene calls are TRBV3-1 and TRBJ1-2, with D perhaps TRBD1 (5 bases). The CDR3 is made up of 16 amino acids. Germline assignment: CDR1 LGHDT and CDR2 YNNKEL (reference sequence). Trimming cost V 2 bases and J 0 bases, with 13 bases left between them. The full variable domain, in which reference TRBV3-1 and TRBJ1-2 provide the parts outside the CDR3, is DTAVSQTPKYLVTQMGNDKSIKCEQNLGHDTMYWYKQDSKKFLKIMFSYNNKELIINETVPNRFSPKSPDKAHLNLHINSLELGDSAVYFCASSQTGGVSNYGYTFGSGTRLTVV.

This clonotype has ten or more counts. This beta chain lies outside the target of a library built for alpha chains; its clone size means little. This sequence joins TRBV5-1 and TRBJ2-7; D ambiguous. Trimming cost V 0 bases and J 4 bases, with 2 bases left between them. This CDR3 region has 11 residues. Germline-derived CDR1 and CDR2 are SGHRS and YFSETQ. This CDR3 reads CASSLGYEQYF. The CDR3 DNA reads as TGCGCCAGCAGCTTGGGATACGAGCAGTACTTC. The whole variable domain, filled in from reference TRBV5-1 and TRBJ2-7, reads KAGVTQTPRYLIKTRGQQVTLSCSPISGHRSVSWYQQTPGQGLQFLFEYFSETQRNKGNFPGRFSGRQFSNSRSEMNVSTLELGDSALYLCASSLGYEQYFGPGTRLTVT.

This clonotype was picked up many times. This beta chain is an off-target read within a library intended for alpha chains, so its frequency means little. The V call is TRBV19, the J call TRBJ2-2, with D unclear. Germline CDR1 LNHDA, CDR2 SQIVND (reference sequence). The ends were cut back, 7 bases at V and 2 bases at J, with 11 bases in the middle. The CDR3 has 14 amino acids. The CDR3 nucleotides are TGTGCCAGTATTGAACATCTCAACACCGGGGAGCTGTTTTTT. It yields the protein CASIEHLNTGELFF.

In this sample, this clonotype turned up many times. This beta chain lies outside the target of a library built for alpha chains; its clone size means little. This chain links TRBV12-3 or TRBV12-4 with TRBJ2-6; 9 nucleotides agree with TRBD2. Unmatched junction bases numbered 7, after V lost 6 bases and J lost 4 bases. The CDR3 extends over 16 amino acids. CDR3 coding DNA: TGTGCCAGCAGCCGGGGAGGGACTAGCGGGGCCAACGTCCTGACTTTC. Translation gives CASSRGGTSGANVLTF.

This clonotype has a count of ten or more. Little can be read into the size of this beta chain, an off-target read in a library designed for alpha chains. The V call is TRBV7-2, the J call TRBJ2-3; 11 bases are a match to TRBD2. The CDR3 has 16 residues. Germline trimming cut 1 base from V and 8 bases from J; bases unmatched to any gene: 8. Germline V CDR1 and CDR2: SGHTA, FQGNSA. The CDR3 DNA follows: TGTGCCAGCAGCTTAGGGGGACTAGCGGTCGTTGGTACGCAGTATTTT. It specifies CASSLGGLAVVGTQYF.

This clonotype was picked up many times. A library made for alpha chains picked up this beta chain off target, so its size means little. The chain combines TRBV27 with TRBJ2-5, with 11 bases that match TRBD2. The germline CDR1 and CDR2 sequences are MNHEY and SMNVEV (reference sequence). The CDR3 covers 16 residues. V dropped 5 bases and J dropped 1; count of bases not matched to a gene: 6. CDR3 coding DNA: TGTGCCAGCAGTCCTCTACTAGCGGGGGTCCAAGAGACCCAGTACTTC. It encodes CASSPLLAGVQETQYF.

This clonotype was picked up many times. The size of this beta chain means little, since it is a stray read in a library made for alpha chains. This chain connects TRBV11-1 to TRBJ2-3; 7 positions match TRBD2. The CDR3 has 14 amino acids. Germline CDR1 is SGHAT and CDR2 is FQDESV (reference sequence). Losses at the gene ends were 5 bases for V and 2 bases for J; bases not matched to a gene: 4. CDR3 loop: CASSRSGNTDTQYF. The CDR3 bases are TGTGCCAGCAGCCGGAGCGGGAACACAGATACGCAGTATTTT. The variable domain in full, with the rest retrieved from reference TRBV11-1 and TRBJ2-3, is EAEVAQSPRYKITEKSQAVAFWCDPISGHATLYWYRQILGQGPELLVQFQDESVVDDSQLPKDRFSAERLKGVDSTLKIQPAELGDSAMYLCASSRSGNTDTQYFGPGTRLTVL.

This clonotype was picked up many times. In a library made to pick up alpha chains, this beta chain is a stray read with a size that means little. The chain recombines TRBV29-1 with TRBJ1-1, with D perhaps matching TRBD1 (6 bases). The germline CDR1 and CDR2 sequences are SQVTM and ANQGSEA. Trimming stripped 7 bases from V and 1 base from J, with 16 bases between. CDR3 length equals 14 residues. The CDR3 nucleotides read TGCAGCGGAGGAACAGGGAGCCGGAACACTGAAGCTTTCTTT. Translated, it gives CSGGTGSRNTEAFF.